This TCR beta chain derives from a study of blood T cells in healthy people across ages. As to this clonotype: What it recognizes is unknown.

A J-beta primer mix and a sample-barcoded 5' primer were used in a second PCR of roughly 7 to 12 cycles. The template-switch adaptor was a 5' adaptor with 12 random nucleotides. It tagged each cDNA molecule. TCRdb re-derived calls from the 5' RACE reads in MiXCR, one entry per CDR3 protein. Among 850,000 to 950,000 distinct CDR3 sequences listed, more than 25% were seen once. CDR3 length: 17 amino acids. From germline, CDR1 is MGHDK and CDR2 SYGVNS. The V and J ends lost 4 bases and 2 bases, in that order; junction bases with no gene match: 11. Study findings and constraints: CMV infection status of these donors was not known. Versus aged donors, long-lived donors had higher diversity and more naive CD4+ cells.

This chain joins TRBV25-1 and TRBJ2-1, with 7 nucleotides matching TRBD2. The sequence was obtained from an elderly woman in good health. The sample taken for sequencing was blood. The CDR3 reads CASSGGRAGVTYNEQFF. CDR3 sequence (DNA): TGTGCCAGCAGTGGGGGGAGGGCAGGCGTTACCTACAATGAGCAGTTCTTC.